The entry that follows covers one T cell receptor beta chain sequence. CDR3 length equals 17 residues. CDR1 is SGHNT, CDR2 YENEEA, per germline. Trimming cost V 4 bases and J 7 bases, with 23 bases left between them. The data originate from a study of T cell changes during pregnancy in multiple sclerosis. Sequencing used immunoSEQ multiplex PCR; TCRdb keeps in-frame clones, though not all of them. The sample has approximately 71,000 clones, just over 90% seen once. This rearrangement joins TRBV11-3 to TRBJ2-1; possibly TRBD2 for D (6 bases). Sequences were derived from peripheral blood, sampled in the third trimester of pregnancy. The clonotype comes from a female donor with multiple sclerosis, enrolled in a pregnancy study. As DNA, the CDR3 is TGTGCCAGCAGCTCCGGGGTCTCGGGACTTGCCGCAAATGAGCAGTTCTTC. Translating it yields CASSSGVSGLAANEQFF.